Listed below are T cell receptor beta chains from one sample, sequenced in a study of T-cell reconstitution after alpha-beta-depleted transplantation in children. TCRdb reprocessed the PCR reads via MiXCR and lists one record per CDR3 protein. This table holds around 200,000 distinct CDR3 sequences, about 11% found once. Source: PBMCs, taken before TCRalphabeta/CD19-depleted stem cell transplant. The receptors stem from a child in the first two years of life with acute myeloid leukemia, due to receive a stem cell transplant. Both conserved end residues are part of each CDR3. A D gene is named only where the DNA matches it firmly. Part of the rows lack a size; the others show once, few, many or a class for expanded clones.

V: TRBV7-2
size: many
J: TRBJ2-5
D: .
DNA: TGTGCCAGCAGCTGGCAAGTAAAGGAGACCCAGTACTTC
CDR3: CASSWQVKETQYF

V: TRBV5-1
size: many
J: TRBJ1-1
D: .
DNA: TGCGCCGTCAGGTGGGGTGAAGCTTTCTTT
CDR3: CAVRWGEAFF

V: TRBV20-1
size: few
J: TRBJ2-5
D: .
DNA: TGCAGTTGCGCGCGTTTGGGGGGAGAGACCCAGTACTTC
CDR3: CSCARLGGETQYF

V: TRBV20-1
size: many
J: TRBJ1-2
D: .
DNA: TGCAGTGCCCCCCTCTCGGGGGGGGATGGCTACACCTTC
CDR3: CSAPLSGGDGYTF

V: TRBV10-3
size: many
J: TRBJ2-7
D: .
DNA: TGTGCCATCAGTGGGGACGTGACCTACGAGCAGTACTTC
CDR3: CAISGDVTYEQYF

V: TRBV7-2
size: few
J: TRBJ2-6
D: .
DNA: TGTGACAGCAGCTTATCACTCTCTGGGGCCAACGTCCTGACTTTC
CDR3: CDSSLSLSGANVLTF

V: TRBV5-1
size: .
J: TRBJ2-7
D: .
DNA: TGCGCCAGCAGCTCAGACGTCCTCTGCGAGCAGTACTTC
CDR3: CASSSDVLCEQYF

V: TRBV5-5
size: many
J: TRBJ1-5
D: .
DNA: TGTGCCAGCAGCCAGGGTGGGCAGAACAATCAGCCCCAGCATTTT
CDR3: CASSQGGQNNQPQHF

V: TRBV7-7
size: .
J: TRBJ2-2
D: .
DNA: TGTGCCAGCAGCTTAGCAACGGGGGGCTGGAACACCAGGGAACTGTTTTTT
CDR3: CASSLATGGWNTRELFF

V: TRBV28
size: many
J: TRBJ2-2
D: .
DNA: TGTGCCAGCAGTTTTTATAGATCCGGGGAGCTGTTTTTT
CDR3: CASSFYRSGELFF

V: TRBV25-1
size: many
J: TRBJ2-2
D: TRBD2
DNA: TGTGCCAGCAGTGAATCACTAGCGGGAGCCGGGGAGCTGTTTTTT
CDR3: CASSESLAGAGELFF

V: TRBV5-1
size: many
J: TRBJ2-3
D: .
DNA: TGCGCCAGCAGCTTGTGGGACACAGATACGCAGTATTTT
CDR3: CASSLWDTDTQYF

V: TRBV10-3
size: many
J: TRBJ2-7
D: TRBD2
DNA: TGTGCCATCAAACCCGCCGGGACTAGCGGCTACGAGCAGTACTTC
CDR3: CAIKPAGTSGYEQYF

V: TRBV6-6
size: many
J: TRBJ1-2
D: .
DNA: TGTGCCAGCAGTTACGACAACTATGGCTACACCTTC
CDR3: CASSYDNYGYTF

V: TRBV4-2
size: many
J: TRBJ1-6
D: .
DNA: TGTGCCAGCAGCCAAGGGGGAGCGTCCTATAATTCACCCCTCCACTTT
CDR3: CASSQGGASYNSPLHF

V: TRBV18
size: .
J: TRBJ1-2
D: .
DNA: TGTGCCAGCTCACCAGGTCTGGAAATCTATGGCTACACCTTC
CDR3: CASSPGLEIYGYTF

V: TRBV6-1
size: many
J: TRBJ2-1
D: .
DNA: TGTGCCAGCAGTGAAAAGAGGGTAGCGGCCTACAATGAGCAGTTCTTC
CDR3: CASSEKRVAAYNEQFF

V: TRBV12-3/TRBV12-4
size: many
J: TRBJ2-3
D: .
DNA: TGTGCCAGCAGTGCAGGGAACACAGATACGCAGTATTTT
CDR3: CASSAGNTDTQYF

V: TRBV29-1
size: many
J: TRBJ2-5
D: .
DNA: TGCAGCGTTGCCGGGACGGACCAAGAGACCCAGTACTTC
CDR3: CSVAGTDQETQYF

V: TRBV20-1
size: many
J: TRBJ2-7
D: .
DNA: TGCAGTGCTAGAGTGGCCCACGCCTACGAGCAGTACTTC
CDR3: CSARVAHAYEQYF

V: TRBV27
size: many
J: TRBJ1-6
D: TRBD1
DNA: TGTGCCAGCAGTTCAGGGACAGGGAGGAATTCACCCCTCCACTTT
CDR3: CASSSGTGRNSPLHF

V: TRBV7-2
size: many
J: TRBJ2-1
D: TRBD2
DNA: TGTGCCAGCAGCTTCTCCGGGACTAGCGGGGGTAGAACAGAGCAGTTCTTC
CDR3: CASSFSGTSGGRTEQFF

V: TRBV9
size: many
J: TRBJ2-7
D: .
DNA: TGTGCCAGCAGCGCGGATCCAGTTTCCTACGAGCAGTACTTC
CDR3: CASSADPVSYEQYF

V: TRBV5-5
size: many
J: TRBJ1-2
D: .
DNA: TGTGCCAGCAGCTTGGACAGATCTAACTATGGCTACACCTTC
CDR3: CASSLDRSNYGYTF

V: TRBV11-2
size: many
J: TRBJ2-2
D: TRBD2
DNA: TGTGCCAGCAGCTTAGGTCTCGGTAGCGGGGTGACCGGGGAGCTGTTTTTT
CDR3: CASSLGLGSGVTGELFF

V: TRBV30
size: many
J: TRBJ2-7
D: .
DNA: TGTGCCTGGAGTGTACTTACTTTAACCTACGAGCAGTACTTC
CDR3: CAWSVLTLTYEQYF

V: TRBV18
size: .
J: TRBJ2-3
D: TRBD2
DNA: TGTGCCAGCTCACCGGTTAGCGGGAGAGGAGATACGCAGTATTTT
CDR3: CASSPVSGRGDTQYF

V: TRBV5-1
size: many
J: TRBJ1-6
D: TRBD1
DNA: TGCGCCAGCAGCTGGACAGGGGGACGTTCACCCCTCCACTTT
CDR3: CASSWTGGRSPLHF

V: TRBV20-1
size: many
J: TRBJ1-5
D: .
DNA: TGCAGTGCTAGTGACAGGACTGCCCCGAATCAGCCCCAGCATTTT
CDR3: CSASDRTAPNQPQHF

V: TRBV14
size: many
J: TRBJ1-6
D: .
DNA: TGTGCCAGCAGCCATAGCGCTCTCGTTCAACATAATTCACCCCTCCACTTT
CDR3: CASSHSALVQHNSPLHF

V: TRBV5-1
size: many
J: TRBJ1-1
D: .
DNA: TGCGCCAGCAGCTTTACGGGGGGAGGGAGCACTGAAGCTTTCTTT
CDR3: CASSFTGGGSTEAFF

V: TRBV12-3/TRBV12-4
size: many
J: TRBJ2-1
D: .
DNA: TGTGCCAGCAGCTCAGGTGGTGGGGCAGCGCCGAAGCAGTTCTTC
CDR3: CASSSGGGAAPKQFF

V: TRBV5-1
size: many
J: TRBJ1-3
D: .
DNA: TGCGCCAGCAGCTCTGGGACATCACCTGGAAACACCATATATTTT
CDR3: CASSSGTSPGNTIYF

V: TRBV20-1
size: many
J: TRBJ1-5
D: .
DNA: TGCAGTGCTAGAACTCGGCCCCTCCAGCCCCAGCATTTT
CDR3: CSARTRPLQPQHF

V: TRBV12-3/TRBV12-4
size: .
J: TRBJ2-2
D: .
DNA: TGTGCCAGCAGTCCATCTGGGGTAGCGGACCACTACACCGGGGAGCTGTTTTTT
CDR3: CASSPSGVADHYTGELFF

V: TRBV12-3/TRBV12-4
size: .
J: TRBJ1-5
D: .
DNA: TGTGCCAGCAGTATCAGGATGGCTTTTGTAGGTCAGCCCCAGCATTTT
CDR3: CASSIRMAFVGQPQHF

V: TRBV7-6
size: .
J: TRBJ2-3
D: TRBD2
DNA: TGTGCCAGCAGCTCCCTAGCGGGAACAGATACGCAGTATTTT
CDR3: CASSSLAGTDTQYF

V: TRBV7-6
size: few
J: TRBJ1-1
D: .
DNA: TGTGCCAGCAGCCCCAGGGGAGGGACTGAAGCTTTCTTT
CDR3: CASSPRGGTEAFF

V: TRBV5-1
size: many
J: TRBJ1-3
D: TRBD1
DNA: TGCGCCAGCAGCTTGGCCCGGAGACAGGGGTCCGCTGGAAACACCATATATTTT
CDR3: CASSLARRQGSAGNTIYF

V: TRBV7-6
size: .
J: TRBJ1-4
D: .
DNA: TGTGCCAGCAGCCCACTACCCCCGACAGCCCCTAATGAAAAACTGTTTTTT
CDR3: CASSPLPPTAPNEKLFF

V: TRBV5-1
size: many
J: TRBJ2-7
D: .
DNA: TGCGCCAGCAGCTTGAGGGCGGGAAGGGACTACGAGCAGTACTTC
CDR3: CASSLRAGRDYEQYF

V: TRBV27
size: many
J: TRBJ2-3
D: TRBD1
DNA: TGTGCCAGCAGTCAACAGGGGCGCACAGATACGCAGTATTTT
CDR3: CASSQQGRTDTQYF

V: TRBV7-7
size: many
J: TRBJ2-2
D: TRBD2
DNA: TGTGCTAGCAGCCCCAGCGGGAGGGGGACCGGGGAGCTGTTTTTT
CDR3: CASSPSGRGTGELFF

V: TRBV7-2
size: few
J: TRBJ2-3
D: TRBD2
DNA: TGTGCCAGCAGCATAAAAGCGGGGGGGAGCACAGATACGCAGTATTTT
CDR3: CASSIKAGGSTDTQYF

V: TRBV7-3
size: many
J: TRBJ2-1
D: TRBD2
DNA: TGTGCCAGCAGCTTAATGCGGGAGGGTGAGCAGTTCTTC
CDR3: CASSLMREGEQFF

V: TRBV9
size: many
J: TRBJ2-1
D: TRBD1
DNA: TGTGCCAGCAGCGTAGGGTGGGACAGAAGCTTTAATGAGCAGTTCTTC
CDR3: CASSVGWDRSFNEQFF

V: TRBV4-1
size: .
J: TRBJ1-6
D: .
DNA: TGCGCCAGCAGCCAACGGGGAATGGATAATTCACCCCTCCACTTT
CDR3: CASSQRGMDNSPLHF

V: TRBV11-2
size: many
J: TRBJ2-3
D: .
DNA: TGTGCCAGCAGCTTACGGTTGCGCACAGATACGCAGTATTTT
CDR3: CASSLRLRTDTQYF

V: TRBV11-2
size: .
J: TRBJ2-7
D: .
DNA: TGTGTCAGCAGCTTATGGGGGGACGAGCAGTACTTC
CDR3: CVSSLWGDEQYF

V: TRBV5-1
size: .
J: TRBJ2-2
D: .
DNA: TGCGCCAGCAGGGGCCAAACCTCGAACACCGGGGAGCTGTTTTTT
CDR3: CASRGQTSNTGELFF